The next 5 T cell receptor beta chains were all read from a single sample in a study of cytomegalovirus exposure and HLA in healthy donors. A multiplex PCR was run with 60 Vbeta primers and 13 Jbeta primers. Profiled with immunoSEQ multiplex PCR; TCRdb holds only in-frame clones, not every one. This sample yields around 140,000 clones, of which approximately 60% are seen a single time; approximately 2.5% belongs to the top ten. Sequenced material: PBMCs. The receptors were sampled from a woman aged 40 to 50 in good health and CMV-seronegative.

This clone was picked up one time. The chain joins TRBV6-5 to TRBJ1-2; unclear D gene. CDR3 length equals 14 residues. Germline assignment: CDR1 MNHEY and CDR2 SVGAGI. The V gene lost 2 bases and the J gene lost 4 bases, with 11 bases spanning the gap. The DNA for the CDR3 is TGTGCCAGCAGTTACGATTTTCCAGGCTATGGCTACACCTTC. Its protein product is CASSYDFPGYGYTF.

The chain is built from TRBV7-3 and TRBJ2-1, with D possibly TRBD2 on 6 matching bases. The CDR3 covers 14 residues. V lost 3 bases and J lost 3, with 9 bases in between. Germline CDR1 and CDR2: SGHTA and FQGTGA. CDR3 region: CASSLGGFYNEQFF. CDR3 sequence (DNA): TGTGCCAGCAGCTTGGGAGGCTTCTACAATGAGCAGTTCTTC.

This clone has a handful of counts. The chain joins TRBV18 to TRBJ1-1; the D gene is possibly TRBD1 (5 bases). V was trimmed by 1 base and J by 3 bases, leaving 12 bases between them. The CDR3 is made up of 15 amino acids. CDR1 and CDR2 from the germline V gene are KGHSH and LQKENI. The CDR3 nucleotides are TGTGCCAGCTCACCACGGCTGGGAGGGGACACTGAAGCTTTCTTT. Its protein is CASSPRLGGDTEAFF.

The chain is built from TRBV6-1 and TRBJ2-7, with D uncertain. Trimming pared 7 bases from V and 3 bases from J, leaving 13 bases between. This CDR3 comprises 13 residues. CDR1 is MNHNS, CDR2 SASEGT, per germline. The CDR3 is CASKHSHVYEQYF. CDR3 in DNA: TGTGCCAGCAAACATAGCCACGTCTACGAGCAGTACTTC.

This chain links TRBV7-9 with TRBJ2-1; 9 nucleotides line up with TRBD1. Germline trimming cut 2 bases from V and 5 bases from J; bases unmatched to any gene: 13. The germline V gene encodes CDR1 SEHNR and CDR2 FQNEAQ (reference sequence). This CDR3 region has 18 residues. The CDR3 DNA is TGTGCCAGCAGCTTACCGGGACAGGGTCGGAGAGGTAACAATGAGCAGTTCTTC. Residues: CASSLPGQGRRGNNEQFF.